This T cell receptor beta chain was profiled in a study of a mutant IDH1 vaccine in newly diagnosed glioma. Turning to the study itself: Earlier therapy was either radiotherapy, temozolomide, or both, and most got both.

Worth noting for this clone: The antigen remains unidentified.

Germline V gene sequence: CDR1 SQVTM, CDR2 ANQGSEA. This CDR3 region has 11 residues. Trimming took off 6 bases at V and 6 bases at J, with 11 bases between the two ends. Measured with immunoSEQ multiplex PCR; TCRdb has only the in-frame clones, and not every one. Among 26,000 or so clones listed, over 65% were seen once. Sample time point: week 35, safety follow-up. A 20-mer mutant IDH1 peptide at 300 ug was injected subcutaneously with topical imiquimod. The V and J genes are TRBV29-1 and TRBJ1-1; the D is unclear. The sample in question was PBMCs, obtained from a glioma patient whose treatment included an IDH1 peptide vaccine. The sequence was collected from a man aged 25-40 years with glioma. CDR3 protein: CSVWFEAEAFF. In DNA form, the CDR3 reads TGCAGCGTCTGGTTCGAAGCTGAAGCTTTCTTT. Full variable domain (remainder filled in from reference TRBV29-1 and TRBJ1-1): SAVISQKPSRDICQRGTSLTIQCQVDSQVTMMFWYRQQPGQSLTLIATANQGSEATYESGFVIDKFPISRPNLTFSTLTVSNMSPEDSSIYLCSVWFEAEAFFGQGTRLTVV.